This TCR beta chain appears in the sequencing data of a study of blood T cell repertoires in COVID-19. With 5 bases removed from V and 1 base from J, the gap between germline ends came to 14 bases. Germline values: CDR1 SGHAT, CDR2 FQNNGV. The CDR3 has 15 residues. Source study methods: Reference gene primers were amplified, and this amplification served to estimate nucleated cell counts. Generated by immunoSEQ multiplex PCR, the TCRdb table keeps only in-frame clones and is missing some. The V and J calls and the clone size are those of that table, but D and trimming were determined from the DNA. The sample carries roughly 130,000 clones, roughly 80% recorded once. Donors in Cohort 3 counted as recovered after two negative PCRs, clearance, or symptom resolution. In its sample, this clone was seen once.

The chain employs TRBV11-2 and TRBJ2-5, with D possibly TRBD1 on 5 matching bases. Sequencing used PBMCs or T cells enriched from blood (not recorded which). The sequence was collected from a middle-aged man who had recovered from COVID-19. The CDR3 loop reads CASSPAGQTQETQYF. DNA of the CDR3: TGTGCCAGCAGCCCCGCCGGACAAACCCAAGAGACCCAGTACTTC.